The present entry profiles one T cell receptor beta chain with its context. As yet, its antigen is unknown. This sample stems from a study of blood T cells in healthy people across ages. Study observations and caveats: A greater number of naive CD4+ cells and higher diversity distinguished long-lived donors from aged donors. Without sorted subsets, naive and antigen-experienced compartments could not be conclusively compared.

A second PCR, run for roughly 7 to 12 cycles, used a sample-barcoded 5' primer plus a J-beta primer mix. A single record per CDR3 protein comes from TCRdb applying MiXCR to the 5' RACE reads. The table records 700,000 or so distinct CDR3 sequences, about 20% of them present only once. Donors each provided about 10 milliliters of peripheral blood. The CDR3 extends over 14 amino acids. The V end lost 6 bases, the J end lost 0 bases, and 9 bases lay between the germline ends. Per germline, CDR1 MDHEN and CDR2 SYDVKM. The chain uses TRBV28 and TRBJ2-1; D not resolved. The sequenced sample consisted of blood. This sequence was found in a man between 65 and 80 years old in good health. CDR3 residues: CASRESNSYNEQFF. Written as DNA, the CDR3 is TGTGCCAGCAGAGAGAGCAACTCCTACAATGAGCAGTTCTTC.